The next 25 T cell receptor beta chains were all read from a single sample in a study of cytomegalovirus exposure and HLA in healthy donors. The table came from immunoSEQ multiplex PCR; TCRdb's copy has only in-frame clones and leaves some out. The table records fewer than 120,000 clones, 88% of them present only once. Input material: PBMCs. These receptor sequences come from a woman in her thirties in good health and CMV-seropositive.

This sequence joins TRBV7-9 and TRBJ2-1; D perhaps matches TRBD1 (6 bases). Trimming shortened V by 5 bases and J by 9 bases, and 23 bases separated the two germline ends. The CDR3 runs 16 residues. CDR1 SEHNR and CDR2 FQNEAQ come from the germline V gene (reference sequence). The CDR3 loop reads CASSHTGQKKIREQFF. The CDR3 DNA is TGTGCCAGCAGCCACACAGGACAGAAAAAGATCCGTGAGCAGTTCTTC.

Written as DNA, the CDR3 is TGCGCCAGCAGCCACGGACAGGGGAGCTCCTACGAGCAGTACTTC. As protein: CASSHGQGSSYEQYF. The V and J genes are TRBV4-3 and TRBJ2-7, with 9 nucleotides matching TRBD1. The CDR3 runs 15 residues. Trimming took 3 bases from V and 0 from J; bases not matched to a gene: 3. CDR1 is LGHNA and CDR2 is YSLEER in the germline V gene.

The rearrangement joins TRBV7-3 to TRBJ2-3, with no clear D. CDR1 is SGHTA and CDR2 is FQGTGA in the germline V gene. Trimming removed 1 base from V and 0 bases from J, with 8 bases in between. The CDR3 consists of 15 residues. The CDR3: CASSLNGRSTDTQYF. The CDR3 bases are TGTGCCAGCAGCTTAAATGGCAGGAGCACAGATACGCAGTATTTT. Full variable domain (rest looked up from reference TRBV7-3 and TRBJ2-3): GAGVSQTPSNKVTEKGKYVELRCDPISGHTALYWYRQSLGQGPEFLIYFQGTGAADDSGLPNDRFFAVRPEGSVSTLKIQRTERGDSAVYLCASSLNGRSTDTQYFGPGTRLTVL.

CDR3 sequence: CASSQDWETGDTQYF. As DNA, the CDR3 is TGCGCCAGCAGCCAAGATTGGGAGACCGGGGATACGCAGTATTTT. V and J are TRBV4-3 and TRBJ2-3, with a weak D call TRBD2 (5 bases). CDR1 LGHNA and CDR2 YSLEER come from the germline V gene. CDR3 size: 15 residues. Between the trimmed V and J ends, which lost 0 bases and 6 bases, there was a span of 13 bases.

On this clone itself: The same CDR3 also results from other DNA sequences found in this sample. The rearrangement joins TRBV30 to TRBJ2-7; weak D call: TRBD2 (5 bases). CDR1 is GTSNPN, CDR2 SVGIG, per germline (reference sequence). The CDR3 runs to 11 residues. The V end was cut by 2 bases, the J end by 3 bases, with 5 bases between. CDR3 in amino acids: CAWSRGYEQYF. CDR3 nucleotides: TGTGCCTGGAGTCGGGGCTACGAGCAGTACTTC.

V is TRBV10-3 and J is TRBJ1-5, with D maybe TRBD1 (5 bases). CDR3 length equals 15 residues. V lost 0 bases and J lost 4, with 10 bases in between. CDR1 is ENHRY, CDR2 SYGVKD, per germline. Here the CDR3 DNA reads TGTGCCATCAGTGAGTCGGGAAAGGGGAATCAGCCCCAGCATTTT. Its protein is CAISESGKGNQPQHF.

This clone was seen only once. The chain recombines TRBV4-2 with TRBJ1-5; D gene ambiguous. The CDR3 has 11 residues. CDR1 is LGHNA and CDR2 is YNFKEQ in the germline V gene. V was cut by 1 base and J by 11 bases, with 6 bases left in between. The CDR3 here is CASSQGVAQHF. CDR3 bases: TGTGCCAGCAGCCAAGGAGTAGCCCAGCATTTT.

This clone was recorded only once. This chain links TRBV7-2 with TRBJ1-5; D remains ambiguous. V lost 2 bases to trimming and J lost 2 bases, with 7 bases between them. The CDR3 has 14 residues. The germline V gene has CDR1 SGHTA and CDR2 FQGNSA. The CDR3 DNA reads as TGTGCCAGCAGCTTAAATCTCGGCAATCAGCCCCAGCATTTT. Translated, it gives CASSLNLGNQPQHF.

A few counts support this clone. The chain has TRBV14 and TRBJ1-6, with D perhaps matching TRBD1 (5 bases). CDR3 length: 14 residues. Looked up from germline, CDR1 is SGHDN and CDR2 is FVKESK. Trimming took 1 base from V and 8 from J, leaving 9 bases between them. The CDR3 loop reads CASSQVGGYSPLHF. CDR3 in DNA: TGTGCCAGCAGCCAAGTCGGGGGGTATTCACCCCTCCACTTT.

The chain uses TRBV5-1 and TRBJ2-7; 9 bases fit TRBD2. V shed 2 bases, J shed 5 bases, and the junction held 8 bases outside the gene matches. CDR1 is SGHRS, CDR2 YFSETQ, per germline. CDR3 length: 15 residues. The CDR3 coding sequence is TGCGCCAGCAGCTTTTCGTTAGCGGGAGAAGACGAGCAGTACTTC. Translation gives CASSFSLAGEDEQYF.

This chain links TRBV30 with TRBJ2-5; tentative D call: TRBD2 (5 bases). The germline gives CDR1 GTSNPN, CDR2 SVGIG (reference sequence). This CDR3 is 10 amino acids long. Trimming removed 8 bases at V and 7 bases at J, with 11 bases between. CDR3 sequence (DNA): TGTGCCGGAACGGGAAGGACCCAGTACTTC. It specifies CAGTGRTQYF.

The V gene is TRBV15, the J gene TRBJ1-1; TRBD1 aligns across 8 bases. The CDR3 length is 15 residues. With V trimmed by 3 bases and J by 0 bases, 3 bases remained unmatched. The germline CDR1 and CDR2 sequences are LNHNV and YYDKDF (reference sequence). DNA of the CDR3: TGTGCCACCAGCAGGAGGGACAGGATGAACACTGAAGCTTTCTTT. Its protein is CATSRRDRMNTEAFF.

The CDR3 spells CASSSGGSGGPQETQYF. Here the CDR3 DNA reads TGTGCCAGCAGCTCAGGGGGAAGCGGGGGCCCTCAAGAGACCCAGTACTTC. The chain joins TRBV4-2 to TRBJ2-5; perhaps TRBD2 as D (8 bases). There are 17 residues in the CDR3. V gave up 5 bases and J gave up 2 bases, with 21 bases separating them. CDR1 is LGHNA and CDR2 is YNFKEQ in the germline V gene.

This chain uses TRBV19 with TRBJ2-7, with D possibly matching TRBD1 (6 bases). Germline-derived CDR1 and CDR2 are LNHDA and SQIVND (reference sequence). The CDR3 runs to 15 residues. Trimming removed 3 bases at V and 2 bases at J, with 14 bases between. CDR3 residues: CASSMGQGQTYEQYF. The DNA of the CDR3 is TGTGCCAGTAGTATGGGACAAGGACAAACCTACGAGCAGTACTTC.

The chain has TRBV15 and TRBJ1-4; 10 positions match TRBD1. CDR1 LNHNV and CDR2 YYDKDF come from the germline V gene (reference sequence). The trim removed 6 bases at V and 4 bases at J, leaving 8 bases unmatched. The CDR3 has 16 amino acids. The CDR3 nucleotides are TGTGCCACCAGGGGACAGGGGACTCTTTATAATGAAAAACTGTTTTTT. This codes for CATRGQGTLYNEKLFF.

This sequence joins TRBV2 and TRBJ2-3; 8 positions match TRBD1. The CDR3 contains 18 residues. Germline V lookup: CDR1 SNHLY, CDR2 FYNNEI. With V trimmed by 9 bases and J by 2 bases, 19 bases remained unmatched. CDR3 DNA: TGTGCCAGACTAGACAGGGGTGTGATGACCTTTCCCACAGATACGCAGTATTTT. The encoded protein is CARLDRGVMTFPTDTQYF.

In the case of this clone: An end of the junction does not agree with germline; a read error may underlie this. J is TRBJ2-5 and V is TRBV4-2, with TRBD2 matching 7 bases. This CDR3 comprises 13 residues. Germline V gene lookup returns CDR1 LGHNA and CDR2 YNFKEQ. The CDR3 nucleotides are TGTGCCAGCAGCCAAGATCGGGGGGAGGGGACGGACTTC. It codes for CASSQDRGEGTDF.

The chain recombines TRBV18 with TRBJ1-5, with D unresolved. Germline lookup yields CDR1 KGHSH and CDR2 LQKENI. The CDR3 has 13 amino acids. Trimming removed 4 bases at V and 0 bases at J, with 4 bases between. CDR3 DNA: TGTGCCAGCTCACAATATAGCAATCAGCCCCAGCATTTT. Translation gives CASSQYSNQPQHF.

This clone was detected only a few times. This chain connects TRBV4-2 to TRBJ1-2; 8 positions match TRBD1. J gave up 5 bases and V 0 bases, and 5 bases lay outside the gene matches. The CDR3 consists of 15 residues. Germline loops: CDR1 LGHNA, CDR2 YNFKEQ. CDR3 nucleotides: TGTGCCAGCAGCCAAGACAGCACAGGGGGATATGGCTACACCTTC. Protein sequence: CASSQDSTGGYGYTF.

The chain is built from TRBV4-2 and TRBJ2-5; 9 bases agree with TRBD2. This CDR3 is 16 amino acids long. The J segment lost 4 bases and the V segment lost 1 base, leaving 7 bases of the junction unmatched. Germline V gives CDR1 LGHNA, CDR2 YNFKEQ. This CDR3 is CASSQGEGLAGETQYF. CDR3 nucleotides: TGTGCCAGCAGCCAAGGGGAGGGACTAGCAGGAGAGACCCAGTACTTC.

The rearrangement uses TRBV15 and TRBJ1-2, with unresolved D. Germline-derived CDR1 and CDR2 are LNHNV and YYDKDF (reference sequence). The CDR3 is 12 residues long. Trimming pared 0 bases from V and 5 bases from J, leaving 4 bases between. CDR3 in amino acids: CATSRDQYGYTF. CDR3 coding DNA: TGTGCCACCAGCAGAGATCAGTATGGCTACACCTTC.

The chain has TRBV5-1 and TRBJ2-5; 11 nucleotides line up with TRBD1. Trimming removed 0 bases from V and 5 bases from J; junction bases left unmatched: 6. CDR3 size: 16 residues. Germline V lookup: CDR1 SGHRS, CDR2 YFSETQ. The CDR3 DNA is TGCGCCAGCAGCTTGGCCGGGACAGGGGGATGGGAGACCCAGTACTTC. This encodes CASSLAGTGGWETQYF.

The chain combines TRBV5-1 with TRBJ2-7; 12 bases line up with TRBD2. The CDR3 has 14 amino acids. V shed 2 bases, J shed 6 bases, and the junction held 3 bases outside the gene matches. Germline V gene lookup returns CDR1 SGHRS and CDR2 YFSETQ. Here the CDR3 reads CASSLLAGGGEQYF. For the CDR3, the DNA is TGCGCCAGCAGCTTACTAGCGGGAGGTGGCGAGCAGTACTTC.

The gene calls are TRBV28 and TRBJ2-1, with 8 bases fitting TRBD1. The J segment lost 5 bases and the V segment lost 5 bases, leaving 11 bases of the junction unmatched. There are 16 residues in the CDR3. Per germline, CDR1 MDHEN and CDR2 SYDVKM. Written as DNA, the CDR3 is TGTGCCAGCAGTCGACTCCAGGGGGCGACCCACAATGAGCAGTTCTTC. Protein product: CASSRLQGATHNEQFF.

The V and J genes are TRBV6-6 and TRBJ2-3; 7 nucleotides align to TRBD1. The CDR3 loop spans 14 amino acids. Per the germline V gene, CDR1 is MNHNY and CDR2 is SVGAGI (reference sequence). The V segment lost 6 bases and the J segment 1 base; nucleotides outside the gene matches: 4. CDR3 residues: CASSAGTGTDTQYF. For the CDR3, the DNA is TGTGCCAGCAGCGCCGGGACAGGCACAGATACGCAGTATTTT.